These T cell receptor beta chains were read from a single sample in a study of T cells after yellow fever vaccination. TCRdb re-called the 5' RACE reads with MiXCR, one entry per CDR3 protein. The table has 350,000 to 450,000 distinct CDR3 sequences, 6.2% seen once. The specimen was PBMCs, collected 5 days after the yellow fever booster vaccination. Receptor source: a man aged 25-45 years who received the YFV17D yellow fever vaccine. CDR3s include the opening cysteine and the closing phenylalanine or tryptophan. Each record gives: D gene, V gene, clone size, J gene, CDR3 protein, CDR3 DNA. The D gene is left open where the match is weak. Only part of the rows carry a size: once, few, many, or a class if the clone is expanded.

NA	TRBV10-3	many	TRBJ1-2	CAISESAGGGVGYTF	TGTGCCATCAGTGAGTCCGCCGGGGGCGGGGTAGGCTACACCTTC
NA	TRBV9	NA	TRBJ2-2	CASGGNTGELFF	TGTGCCAGTGGGGGGAACACCGGGGAGCTGTTTTTT
NA	TRBV6-2/TRBV6-3	few	TRBJ1-4	CASSRNGNEKLFF	TGTGCCAGCAGTCGGAATGGAAACGAAAAACTGTTTTTT
NA	TRBV9	many	TRBJ2-5	CASSAGTIQETQYF	TGTGCCAGCAGCGCCGGGACGATCCAAGAGACCCAGTACTTC
NA	TRBV4-3	NA	TRBJ2-1	CASSQETPPYNEQFF	TGCGCCAGCAGCCAAGAGACACCACCTTACAATGAGCAGTTCTTC
TRBD2	TRBV20-1	NA	TRBJ2-1	CSAGGLAGGSYEQFF	TGCAGTGCTGGAGGACTAGCGGGAGGTTCCTATGAGCAGTTCTTC
TRBD2	TRBV20-1	NA	TRBJ2-3	CSAPSAGTSGTASTDTQYF	TGCAGTGCTCCGAGTGCCGGGACTAGCGGGACCGCTAGCACAGATACGCAGTATTTT
NA	TRBV20-1	NA	TRBJ2-7	CSARSGARIEQYF	TGCAGTGCTAGATCAGGGGCGAGGATTGAGCAGTACTTC
NA	TRBV4-2	few	TRBJ1-1	CASSQVQDIGAFF	TGTGCCAGCAGCCAAGTCCAGGACATCGGAGCTTTCTTT
TRBD2	TRBV19	few	TRBJ2-1	CASSRRAGGNYNEQFF	TGTGCCAGTAGTCGGAGAGCGGGAGGTAATTACAATGAGCAGTTCTTC
NA	TRBV19	NA	TRBJ2-5	CASSIMEGSGTQYF	TGTGCCAGTAGTATAATGGAGGGAAGTGGGACCCAGTACTTC
NA	TRBV7-3	few	TRBJ2-2	CASSSQYTGELFF	TGTGCCAGCAGCTCACAATACACCGGGGAGCTGTTTTTT
TRBD2	TRBV7-9	few	TRBJ2-3	CASTVAGGQADTQYF	TGTGCCAGCACCGTAGCGGGAGGGCAGGCAGATACGCAGTATTTT
NA	TRBV19	NA	TRBJ2-7	CASRALGGEQYF	TGTGCCAGTAGAGCACTGGGGGGCGAGCAGTACTTC
NA	TRBV25-1	few	TRBJ2-7	CAVSRYNSYEQYF	TGTGCCGTCAGTCGATACAACTCCTACGAGCAGTACTTC
NA	TRBV25-1	NA	TRBJ2-5	CASRLGESMPQETQYF	TGTGCCAGTCGCTTGGGGGAGAGTATGCCCCAAGAGACCCAGTACTTC
NA	TRBV12-3/TRBV12-4	many	TRBJ1-6	CASRTEGRSPLHF	TGTGCCAGCAGGACTGAGGGGCGTTCACCCCTCCACTTT
TRBD1	TRBV7-9	many	TRBJ1-4	CASSLVAGGNEKLFF	TGTGCCAGCAGCCTGGTGGCAGGGGGCAATGAAAAACTGTTTTTT
TRBD2	TRBV4-3	NA	TRBJ2-7	CASSQVSGGTYEQYF	TGCGCCAGCAGCCAAGTTTCGGGGGGGACCTACGAGCAGTACTTC
TRBD1	TRBV5-5	many	TRBJ2-7	CASSLEGTGTGEQYF	TGTGCCAGCAGCTTGGAGGGGACAGGGACAGGCGAGCAGTACTTC
NA	TRBV5-1	few	TRBJ2-7	CASSTDGYEQYF	TGCGCCAGCAGCACTGATGGCTACGAGCAGTACTTC
TRBD2	TRBV5-1	NA	TRBJ2-7	CASRASGVYEQYF	TGCGCCAGTCGCGCTAGCGGGGTCTACGAGCAGTACTTC
NA	TRBV12-3/TRBV12-4	few	TRBJ1-5	CASSFGQSNQPQHF	TGTGCCAGCAGTTTTGGGCAGAGCAATCAGCCCCAGCATTTT
TRBD2	TRBV7-2	many	TRBJ2-7	CASSLGSSGSSYEQYF	TGTGCCAGCAGCTTAGGGTCTAGCGGGAGCTCCTACGAGCAGTACTTC
TRBD1	TRBV20-1	few	TRBJ2-5	CSASLPGGGETQYF	TGCAGTGCTAGCCTTCCAGGGGGCGGAGAGACCCAGTACTTC
NA	TRBV20-1	many	TRBJ1-1	CSASSPETNTEAFF	TGCAGTGCTAGTAGTCCAGAGACGAACACTGAAGCTTTCTTT
NA	TRBV7-2	few	TRBJ2-7	CASSLYQGTYEQYF	TGTGCCAGCAGCTTATATCAGGGGACCTACGAGCAGTACTTC
NA	TRBV20-1	many	TRBJ2-3	CSAEGWGSADTQYF	TGCAGTGCAGAGGGTTGGGGGAGCGCAGATACGCAGTATTTT
NA	TRBV30	NA	TRBJ2-3	CAWRKGPPSQYF	TGTGCCTGGAGAAAGGGGCCGCCGTCTCAGTATTTT
NA	TRBV5-1	NA	TRBJ1-3	CASSLVRGNTIYF	TGCGCCAGCAGCTTGGTTCGCGGAAACACCATATATTTT
TRBD2	TRBV5-1	NA	TRBJ2-5	CASSLEAGEETQYF	TGCGCCAGCAGCTTGGAAGCGGGGGAAGAGACCCAGTACTTC
NA	TRBV29-1	NA	TRBJ2-3	CSALGKPPITDTQYF	TGCAGCGCCCTGGGAAAACCTCCAATCACAGATACGCAGTATTTT
TRBD2	TRBV9	many	TRBJ2-5	CASSVTSHGETQYF	TGTGCCAGCAGCGTGACTAGCCACGGAGAGACCCAGTACTTC
TRBD1	TRBV5-1	many	TRBJ2-5	CASSLAGTEQETQYF	TGCGCCAGCAGCTTAGCCGGGACAGAACAAGAGACCCAGTACTTC
NA	TRBV7-9	many	TRBJ2-7	CASTAGHEQYF	TGTGCCAGCACCGCCGGCCACGAGCAGTACTTC
TRBD2	TRBV7-9	NA	TRBJ2-7	CASSTAGPYEQYF	TGTGCCAGCAGTACAGCGGGACCCTACGAGCAGTACTTC
TRBD2	TRBV23-1	few	TRBJ2-7	CASSQSESGLAGSYEQYF	TGCGCCAGCAGTCAATCGGAGAGTGGGCTAGCGGGTTCCTACGAGCAGTACTTC
TRBD2	TRBV2	few	TRBJ2-7	CASRKLAGGLSYEQYF	TGTGCCAGCAGGAAATTAGCGGGAGGCCTCTCCTACGAGCAGTACTTC
NA	TRBV5-1	NA	TRBJ2-7	CASSLGNIRFYEQYF	TGCGCCAGCAGCTTAGGGAACATCAGATTCTACGAGCAGTACTTC
NA	TRBV7-6	NA	TRBJ2-2	CASSFRGRPNTGELFF	TGTGCCAGCAGCTTTCGAGGCCGCCCGAACACCGGGGAGCTGTTTTTT
NA	TRBV27	few	TRBJ2-2	CASSFGDTGELFF	TGTGCCAGCAGTTTCGGGGACACCGGGGAGCTGTTTTTT
NA	TRBV6-6	NA	TRBJ2-7	CASGVLGDHEQYF	TGTGCCAGCGGGGTACTAGGTGATCACGAGCAGTACTTC
NA	TRBV7-2	many	TRBJ2-7	CASSGGGSSYEQYF	TGTGCCAGCAGCGGAGGGGGGAGCTCCTACGAGCAGTACTTC
TRBD2	TRBV7-2	many	TRBJ2-3	CASSRSGRGDTQYF	TGTGCCAGCAGCCGTAGCGGGAGGGGGGATACGCAGTATTTT
NA	TRBV29-1	many	TRBJ2-2	CSVEESRAGSVTGELFF	TGCAGCGTTGAAGAGTCTCGGGCAGGGTCGGTCACCGGGGAGCTGTTTTTT
TRBD2	TRBV7-7	few	TRBJ2-1	CASSPGLAPPEEQFF	TGTGCTAGCAGCCCCGGACTAGCGCCCCCAGAAGAGCAGTTCTTC
TRBD2	TRBV10-3	NA	TRBJ2-1	CATSPGGTYNEQFF	TGTGCCACGAGTCCGGGAGGGACCTACAATGAGCAGTTCTTC
TRBD2	TRBV27	few	TRBJ2-5	CASSLFPPQGLAGERRETQYF	TGTGCCAGCAGTTTATTTCCCCCCCAGGGACTAGCGGGAGAGAGGAGAGAGACCCAGTACTTC
TRBD2	TRBV7-3	many	TRBJ2-1	CASSLNSGSENEQFF	TGTGCCAGCAGCTTAAATAGCGGGAGTGAGAATGAGCAGTTCTTC